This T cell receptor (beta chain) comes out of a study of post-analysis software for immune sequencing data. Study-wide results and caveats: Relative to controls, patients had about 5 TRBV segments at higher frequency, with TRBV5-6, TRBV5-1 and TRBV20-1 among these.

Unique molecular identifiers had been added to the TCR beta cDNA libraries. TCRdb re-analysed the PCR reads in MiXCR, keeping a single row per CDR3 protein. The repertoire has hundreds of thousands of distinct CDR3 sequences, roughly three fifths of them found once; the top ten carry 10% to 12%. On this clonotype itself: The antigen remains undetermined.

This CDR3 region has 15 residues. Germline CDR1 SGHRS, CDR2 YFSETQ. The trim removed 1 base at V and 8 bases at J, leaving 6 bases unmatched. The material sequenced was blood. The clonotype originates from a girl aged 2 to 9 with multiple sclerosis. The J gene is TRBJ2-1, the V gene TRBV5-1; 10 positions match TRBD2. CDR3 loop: CASSLLASGSDEQFF. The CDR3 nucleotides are TGCGCCAGCAGCTTGCTGGCTAGCGGGAGCGATGAGCAGTTCTTC.